This passage covers 5 T cell receptor beta chains from one sample sequenced in a study. Each CDR3 protein gets one entry after TCRdb re-called the RT-PCR reads with MiXCR. Altogether about 680,000 distinct CDR3 sequences are present, 13% to 15% being singletons, with the ten largest covering 3.6%. The sample taken for sequencing was memory CD4+ T cells from blood. The receptors stem from a female donor in good health, serving as a healthy control.

This clonotype appeared a few times. The CDR3 DNA is TGTGCCAGCAGTTTCGCTAGCGGGGAGACCCAGTACTTC. It translates to CASSFASGETQYF. The chain couples TRBV12-3 or TRBV12-4 to TRBJ2-5, with 8 bases lining up with TRBD2. The trim removed 3 bases at V and 5 bases at J, leaving 2 bases unmatched. This CDR3 region has 13 residues.

A few counts support this clonotype. This rearrangement joins TRBV29-1 to TRBJ1-2; TRBD1 matches 9 bases. After removal of 4 bases from V and 6 bases from J, the junction contained 6 bases not matched to a gene. There are 13 residues in the CDR3. CDR1 is SQVTM and CDR2 is ANQGSEA in the germline V gene. Written as DNA, the CDR3 is TGCAGCGTTGGGGACAGGGTAGAAAATGGCTACACCTTC. Translating it yields CSVGDRVENGYTF. Filled out from reference TRBV29-1 and TRBJ1-2, the complete variable domain reads SAVISQKPSRDICQRGTSLTIQCQVDSQVTMMFWYRQQPGQSLTLIATANQGSEATYESGFVIDKFPISRPNLTFSTLTVSNMSPEDSSIYLCSVGDRVENGYTFGSGTRLTVV.

This clonotype was detected many times. The chain has TRBV5-1 and TRBJ1-3; no clear D. V was pared by 0 bases and J by 0 bases, with 10 bases between. The CDR3 length is 16 residues. CDR1 SGHRS and CDR2 YFSETQ come from the germline V gene. In DNA, the CDR3 is TGCGCCAGCAGCTTGGAGCAGGCCACCTCTGGAAACACCATATATTTT. Translation: CASSLEQATSGNTIYF.

This clonotype has only a few counts. The chain employs TRBV15 and TRBJ1-2; D is ambiguous. V lost 4 bases to trimming and J lost 1 base, with 7 bases between them. The CDR3 contains 13 residues. Germline loops: CDR1 LNHNV, CDR2 YYDKDF (reference sequence). CDR3 coding DNA: TGTGCCACCAGCAAAGACCTTAACTATGGCTACACCTTC. Protein product: CATSKDLNYGYTF.

This clonotype has a count of ten or more. This sequence joins TRBV29-1 and TRBJ2-1; 10 bases fit TRBD1. V dropped 2 bases and J dropped 3; count of bases not matched to a gene: 7. The CDR3 is 16 amino acids. Looked up from germline, CDR1 is SQVTM and CDR2 is ANQGSEA. The CDR3 loop reads CSVETPGQGNYNEQFF. CDR3 sequence (DNA): TGCAGCGTTGAAACACCGGGACAGGGGAACTACAATGAGCAGTTCTTC.